A single sample gave rise to the 27 T cell receptor beta chains below, sequenced in a study of blood T cell repertoires in COVID-19. Profiling relied on immunoSEQ multiplex PCR, and the TCRdb table lists in-frame clones only, not all of them. The sample carries under 150,000 clones, about 87% recorded once. The sample taken for sequencing was peripheral blood. These receptors were taken from a woman aged 40 to 50 with acute or convalescent COVID-19.

In DNA, the CDR3 is TGTGCCAGCAGCGAAGGAGCGGGAGAAGGGGCAGATACGCAGTATTTT. As protein: CASSEGAGEGADTQYF. The genes are TRBV5-4 and TRBJ2-3; 8 nucleotides agree with TRBD2. The J segment lost 4 bases and the V segment lost 4 bases, leaving 11 bases of the junction unmatched. The CDR3 has 16 amino acids. Germline V gene data show CDR1 as SGHNT and CDR2 as YYREEE (reference sequence).

By proportion, this clone is medium-sized (0.01 to 0.1%). The rearrangement joins TRBV6-5 to TRBJ2-2, with a tentative D call TRBD2 (5 bases). V was shortened by 0 bases and J by 7 bases, with 12 bases between the two germline ends. This CDR3 is built from 15 residues. Germline V gene data show CDR1 as MNHEY and CDR2 as SVGAGI. CDR3 bases: TGTGCCAGCAGTTACTCGACCAGCGGCCACGGGGAGCTGTTTTTT. Translated: CASSYSTSGHGELFF.

J is TRBJ2-1 and V is TRBV9; D possibly corresponds to TRBD1 (6 bases). The V gene's germline CDR1 is SGDLS and CDR2 YYNGEE. Trimming pared 9 bases from V and 4 bases from J, leaving 11 bases between. CDR3 size: 12 residues. CDR3 DNA sequence: TGTGCCACAGGGGATGGGTACAATGAGCAGTTCTTC. Its protein product is CATGDGYNEQFF.

The chain uses TRBV18 and TRBJ1-6, with TRBD1 as a possible D gene (6 bases). The CDR3 runs to 16 residues. Germline V gives CDR1 KGHSH, CDR2 LQKENI. The V and J ends lost 3 bases and 10 bases respectively, with 19 bases between them. CDR3 region: CASSPTGIGFDSPLHF. CDR3 bases: TGTGCCAGCTCACCTACAGGGATCGGGTTCGACTCACCCCTCCACTTT.

The V and J genes are TRBV18 and TRBJ2-3; 8 nucleotides agree with TRBD2. This CDR3 spans 16 amino acids. Per the germline V gene, CDR1 is KGHSH and CDR2 is LQKENI. With V trimmed by 0 bases and J by 2 bases, 4 bases remained unmatched. CDR3 region: CASSPPLAGNTDTQYF. The CDR3 DNA is TGTGCCAGCTCACCACCATTAGCGGGGAACACAGATACGCAGTATTTT.

The chain is built from TRBV7-2 and TRBJ1-2; a weak D match, TRBD1 (5 bases). With 2 bases removed from V and 7 bases from J, the gap between germline ends came to 17 bases. CDR1 is SGHTA and CDR2 is FQGNSA in the germline V gene. The CDR3 contains 15 residues. This CDR3 reads CASSLTPPSGSGYTF. CDR3 coding DNA: TGTGCCAGCAGCTTAACTCCTCCGTCAGGGTCTGGCTACACCTTC.

The chain carries TRBV24-1 and TRBJ1-2, with 7 bases aligning to TRBD1. The CDR3 runs 14 residues. J gave up 4 bases and V 2 bases, and 3 bases lay outside the gene matches. Germline values: CDR1 KGHDR, CDR2 SFDVKD. The DNA for the CDR3 is TGTGCCACCAGTGATTCGGACAGGACCTATGGCTACACCTTC. It translates to CATSDSDRTYGYTF.

This sequence joins TRBV2 and TRBJ2-7, with 7 bases matching TRBD1. There are 15 residues in the CDR3. Germline loops: CDR1 SNHLY, CDR2 FYNNEI. V lost 1 base to trimming and J lost 0 bases; unmatched junction nucleotides: 3. In DNA form, the CDR3 reads TGTGCCAGCAGTGAAGGCCCAGGGGGCTCCTACGAGCAGTACTTC. Its translation: CASSEGPGGSYEQYF.

The chain couples TRBV2 to TRBJ2-6; the D gene is possibly TRBD2 (5 bases). V was pared by 4 bases and J by 1 base, with 11 bases between. Germline-derived CDR1 and CDR2 are SNHLY and FYNNEI. There are 16 residues in the CDR3. The chain's CDR3 is CASSGESPSGANVLTF. DNA of the CDR3: TGTGCCAGCAGTGGGGAGAGTCCATCTGGGGCCAACGTCCTGACTTTC.

Comments on this clone: A read error may produce the germline difference seen at one junction end. The chain has TRBV6-5 and TRBJ2-7, with a tentative D call TRBD2 (6 bases). Germline values: CDR1 MNHEY, CDR2 SVGAGI. The CDR3 length is 14 residues. DNA of the CDR3: TGTTCCAGGGCAACCCCCGGGGGAACCTACGAGCAGTACTTC. This translates into CSRATPGGTYEQYF.

This clone has more than one count but fewer than ten. This chain connects TRBV6-2 or TRBV6-3 to TRBJ1-5; 7 bases line up with TRBD1. The CDR3 loop spans 14 amino acids. The ends lost 5 bases at V and 6 bases at J; junction bases unmatched: 7. Germline V gene sequence: CDR1 MNHEY, CDR2 SVGEGT. CDR3 sequence (DNA): TGTGCCAGCAGTGCCGGGACAGACGTTCAGCCCCAGCATTTT. It codes for CASSAGTDVQPQHF.

This chain joins TRBV7-9 and TRBJ2-3; D perhaps matches TRBD1 (6 bases). The V gene's germline CDR1 is SEHNR and CDR2 FQNEAQ (reference sequence). There are 16 residues in the CDR3. Trimming stripped 2 bases from V and 2 bases from J, with 14 bases between. The CDR3 loop reads CASSLNTGTLTDTQYF. The CDR3 DNA reads TGTGCCAGCAGCTTAAACACAGGGACCCTCACAGATACGCAGTATTTT.

The chain is built from TRBV7-2 and TRBJ1-3; perhaps TRBD1 as D (6 bases). CDR3 length equals 15 residues. In germline, CDR1 is SGHTA, CDR2 FQGNSA. Trimming took off 2 bases at V and 2 bases at J, with 10 bases between the two ends. The CDR3 here is CASSLCDRPGNTIYF. DNA for the CDR3: TGTGCCAGCAGCTTATGCGACAGGCCTGGAAACACCATATATTTT.

The chain carries TRBV19 and TRBJ1-4; D is unresolved. This CDR3 has 14 amino acids. Between the trimmed V and J ends, which lost 7 bases and 3 bases, there was a span of 12 bases. Germline CDR1 reads LNHDA; CDR2 reads SQIVND (reference sequence). CDR3 sequence reads: CASKEVPANEKLFF. As DNA, the CDR3 is TGTGCCAGTAAAGAGGTACCGGCTAATGAAAAACTGTTTTTT.

The rearrangement uses TRBV5-1 and TRBJ2-3; unclear D gene. CDR3 length equals 13 residues. CDR1 is SGHRS and CDR2 is YFSETQ in the germline V gene. Deletions cut 4 bases from V and 3 bases from J, with 9 bases between. CDR3 coding DNA: TGCGCCAGCAGCCCGATTCGGACAGATACGCAGTATTTT. Translating gives CASSPIRTDTQYF. The entire variable domain, with the rest obtained from reference TRBV5-1 and TRBJ2-3, is as follows: KAGVTQTPRYLIKTRGQQVTLSCSPISGHRSVSWYQQTPGQGLQFLFEYFSETQRNKGNFPGRFSGRQFSNSRSEMNVSTLELGDSALYLCASSPIRTDTQYFGPGTRLTVL.

The chain has TRBV27 and TRBJ1-2; D is possibly TRBD1 (5 bases). The CDR3 totals 14 residues. V lost 10 bases to trimming and J lost 6 bases, with 21 bases between them. CDR1 is MNHEY, CDR2 SMNVEV, per germline (reference sequence). The CDR3 DNA follows: TGTGCCACCTTGACCAGGGAGGGGTATCATGGCTACACCTTC. It specifies CATLTREGYHGYTF.

J is TRBJ1-6 and V is TRBV7-6; TRBD1 matches 8 bases. The CDR3 spans 17 residues. Trimming cost V 2 bases and J 4 bases; bases outside gene matches: 7. In germline, CDR1 is SGHVS, CDR2 FNYEAQ. This CDR3 is CASSLYPGTGYNSPLHF. The DNA for the CDR3 is TGTGCCAGCAGCTTATACCCCGGGACAGGTTATAATTCACCCCTCCACTTT.

The gene calls are TRBV6-2 or TRBV6-3 and TRBJ1-5; D not certain. V lost 0 bases, J lost 6 bases, and 12 bases lay in between. CDR3 length: 15 residues. CDR1 is MNHEY, CDR2 SVGEGT, per germline. The CDR3 DNA reads TGTGCCAGCAGTTACTCGGGAGAGTCTTCTCAGCCCCAGCATTTT. This codes for CASSYSGESSQPQHF.

The chain couples TRBV12-3 or TRBV12-4 to TRBJ2-1; 10 bases are a match to TRBD2. The CDR3 is 13 residues long. With 7 bases clipped from V and 10 bases from J, the junction kept 7 bases outside the gene matches. The CDR3 sequence is CASNLAGVGEQFF. In DNA, the CDR3 is TGTGCCAGCAACCTAGCGGGAGTGGGAGAGCAGTTCTTC.

V is TRBV5-6 and J is TRBJ1-4, with D maybe TRBD1 (6 bases). V was shortened by 3 bases and J by 8 bases, with 14 bases between the two germline ends. This CDR3 has 14 residues. From germline, CDR1 is SGHDT and CDR2 YYEEEE. CDR3 coding DNA: TGTGCCAGCAGCTCGACAGGTCCGGAGGAAAAACTGTTTTTT. Translation gives CASSSTGPEEKLFF. Variable domain in full (rest from reference TRBV5-6 and TRBJ1-4): DAGVTQSPTHLIKTRGQQVTLRCSPKSGHDTVSWYQQALGQGPQFIFQYYEEEERQRGNFPDRFSGHQFPNYSSELNVNALLLGDSALYLCASSSTGPEEKLFFGSGTQLSVL.

This rearrangement joins TRBV6-9 to TRBJ1-1; 7 bases line up with TRBD1. CDR3 length: 17 amino acids. Per the germline V gene, CDR1 is MNHGY and CDR2 is SVAAGI. V shed 8 bases, J shed 5 bases, and the junction held 20 bases outside the gene matches. This chain's CDR3 is CASLGLDRDGRRTEAFF. CDR3 DNA sequence: TGTGCCAGCCTGGGGTTAGACAGGGACGGGAGAAGGACTGAAGCTTTCTTT.

This chain uses TRBV19 with TRBJ1-5; tentatively, D is TRBD1 (6 bases). The V gene's germline CDR1 is LNHDA and CDR2 SQIVND (reference sequence). The length of the CDR3 is 15 residues. V was shortened by 3 bases and J by 6 bases, with 15 bases between the two germline ends. The DNA for the CDR3 is TGTGCCAGTAGTATTGGACAGACCCCGGGTCAGCCCCAGCATTTT. This encodes CASSIGQTPGQPQHF.

V and J are TRBV9 and TRBJ2-7; 7 bases align to TRBD2. CDR1 and CDR2 from the germline V gene are SGDLS and YYNGEE. This CDR3 region has 17 residues. V lost 0 bases to trimming and J lost 2 bases; unmatched junction nucleotides: 11. The CDR3: CASSVAPLAEGTYEQYF. CDR3 DNA sequence: TGTGCCAGCAGCGTAGCCCCTCTAGCGGAGGGAACCTACGAGCAGTACTTC.

This chain uses TRBV5-1 with TRBJ1-2, with 7 bases aligning to TRBD1. The germline CDR1 and CDR2 sequences are SGHRS and YFSETQ. The CDR3 has 14 residues. The ends lost 0 bases at V and 2 bases at J; junction bases unmatched: 1. The CDR3 sequence is CASSLEQGNYGYTF. CDR3 DNA: TGCGCCAGCAGCTTGGAACAGGGGAACTATGGCTACACCTTC. Using reference TRBV5-1 and TRBJ1-2 for the parts outside the CDR3, the full variable domain is KAGVTQTPRYLIKTRGQQVTLSCSPISGHRSVSWYQQTPGQGLQFLFEYFSETQRNKGNFPGRFSGRQFSNSRSEMNVSTLELGDSALYLCASSLEQGNYGYTFGSGTRLTVV.

The chain recombines TRBV6-5 with TRBJ2-1; 8 bases are a match to TRBD2. Trimming removed 11 bases from V and 6 bases from J; junction bases left unmatched: 12. Germline V gene sequence: CDR1 MNHEY, CDR2 SVGAGI. The CDR3 sequence is 14 residues long. The CDR3 bases are TGTGCCGTTAAGCCCGGGACTAGTTCCAATGAGCAGTTCTTC. Protein: CAVKPGTSSNEQFF.

This chain connects TRBV27 to TRBJ2-7; D possibly corresponds to TRBD1 (6 bases). CDR3 length equals 13 residues. Trimming stripped 4 bases from V and 0 bases from J, with 7 bases between. Germline CDR1 MNHEY, CDR2 SMNVEV (reference sequence). The CDR3 protein is CASSWGPSYEQYF. Here the CDR3 DNA reads TGTGCCAGCAGTTGGGGGCCCTCCTACGAGCAGTACTTC.

The chain is built from TRBV19 and TRBJ1-1, with D perhaps TRBD1 (6 bases). Per germline, CDR1 LNHDA and CDR2 SQIVND (reference sequence). Trimming cost V 5 bases and J 3 bases, with 10 bases left between them. The CDR3 is 13 amino acids. Written as DNA, the CDR3 is TGTGCCAGTAGTCTCAGGGGACACACTGAAGCTTTCTTT. Translation: CASSLRGHTEAFF.